A single sample is the source of the 6 T cell receptor beta chains below, sequenced in a study of T-cell memory formation after mild COVID-19. TCRdb re-derived calls from the 5' RACE reads in MiXCR, one entry per CDR3 protein. The table lists 580,000 or so distinct CDR3 sequences, around 15% of them singletons. Sequenced: PBMCs or a T cell subset sorted from them (not recorded which). These receptors originate from an adult woman who had mild COVID-19 (a few samples of this study predate the infection). Cell type and time point are not known.

The V gene is TRBV6-5, the J gene TRBJ2-2; D is undetermined. Germline-derived CDR1 and CDR2 are MNHEY and SVGAGI. V lost 6 bases to trimming and J lost 7 bases, with 6 bases between them. This CDR3 is built from 11 residues. The CDR3 bases are TGTGCCAGCAGGTCCTACGGGGAGCTGTTTTTT. Protein product: CASRSYGELFF.

The gene calls are TRBV6-6 and TRBJ2-2; the D gene is possibly TRBD2 (6 bases). The CDR3 covers 15 residues. CDR1 and CDR2 (germline): MNHNY, SVGAGI (reference sequence). With 0 bases removed from V and 8 bases from J, the gap between germline ends came to 13 bases. CDR3 loop: CASSYSLAGRGELFF. CDR3 bases: TGTGCCAGCAGTTACTCGCTGGCGGGAAGGGGGGAGCTGTTTTTT.

This clonotype was seen a few times. The chain has TRBV30 and TRBJ1-4; D not certain. Germline V gene sequence: CDR1 GTSNPN, CDR2 SVGIG (reference sequence). Deletions cut 2 bases from V and 4 bases from J, with 5 bases between. This CDR3 comprises 12 residues. The CDR3 here is CAWSRYNEKLFF. DNA for the CDR3: TGTGCCTGGAGTCGATATAATGAAAAACTGTTTTTT.

The CDR3 reads CASPVTGLGVTRELFF. The CDR3 DNA is TGTGCCTCCCCGGTCACAGGCTTAGGGGTTACCCGGGAGCTGTTTTTT. J is TRBJ2-2 and V is TRBV30, with D perhaps TRBD1 (5 bases). Per the germline V gene, CDR1 is GTSNPN and CDR2 is SVGIG (reference sequence). The CDR3 runs 16 residues. V was cut by 7 bases and J by 9 bases, with 27 bases left in between. The full variable domain, rest sourced from reference TRBV30 and TRBJ2-2, is SQTIHQWPATLVQPVGSPLSLECTVEGTSNPNLYWYRQAAGRGLQLLFYSVGIGQISSEVPQNLSASRPQDRQFILSSKKLLLSDSGFYLCASPVTGLGVTRELFFGEGSRLTVL.

In its sample, this clonotype was seen a few times. The CDR3 sequence: CASSIQAHRSYEQYF. CDR3 DNA: TGTGCCAGTAGTATCCAGGCACACCGCTCCTACGAGCAGTACTTC. The V and J genes are TRBV19 and TRBJ2-7; D is ambiguous. This CDR3 spans 15 amino acids. V lost 3 bases and J 0 bases, leaving 12 bases between the germline ends. Looked up from germline, CDR1 is LNHDA and CDR2 is SQIVND (reference sequence). The full variable domain, its missing parts supplied by reference TRBV19 and TRBJ2-7, is DGGITQSPKYLFRKEGQNVTLSCEQNLNHDAMYWYRQDPGQGLRLIYYSQIVNDFQKGDIAEGYSVSREKKESFPLTVTSAQKNPTAFYLCASSIQAHRSYEQYFGPGTRLTVT.

This clonotype was seen a few times. V gene TRBV29-1 combines with J gene TRBJ1-1, with no clear D. Germline V CDR1 and CDR2: SQVTM, ANQGSEA. The CDR3 is made up of 11 amino acids. Trimming left V 4 bases short and J 4 bases short, with 7 bases between. The CDR3 loop is CSVVLGTEAFF. The DNA of the CDR3 is TGCAGCGTTGTATTGGGCACTGAAGCTTTCTTT.